This entry concerns a single T cell receptor beta chain. No antigen is known for it. The repertoire was sequenced with immunoSEQ multiplex PCR; TCRdb's copy has only in-frame clones and lacks some. The sample lists approximately 62,000 clones, around 93% occurring once. This record comes from a study of OX40 agonist ivuxolimab in advanced cancers. Study-level background: The patients' treatment was ivuxolimab, an agonistic anti-OX40 (CD134) antibody. Whole-study results and caveats: Not determined was the antigen specificity of the expanded peripheral T cells.

CDR3 size: 16 residues. With 6 bases clipped from V and 1 base from J, the junction kept 9 bases outside the gene matches. The germline V gene encodes CDR1 LNHDA and CDR2 SQIVND (reference sequence). The clonotype comes from an adult with an advanced solid tumor such as melanoma, head and neck, liver or kidney cancer. J is TRBJ2-3 and V is TRBV19; 8 bases agree with TRBD2. Material: CD4+ or CD8+ T cells sorted from blood, obtained in a trial of the OX40 agonist ivuxolimab. The CDR3 here is CASSPSRAGGTDTQYF. The CDR3 DNA follows: TGTGCCAGTAGCCCCTCCAGAGCGGGGGGCACAGATACGCAGTATTTT.